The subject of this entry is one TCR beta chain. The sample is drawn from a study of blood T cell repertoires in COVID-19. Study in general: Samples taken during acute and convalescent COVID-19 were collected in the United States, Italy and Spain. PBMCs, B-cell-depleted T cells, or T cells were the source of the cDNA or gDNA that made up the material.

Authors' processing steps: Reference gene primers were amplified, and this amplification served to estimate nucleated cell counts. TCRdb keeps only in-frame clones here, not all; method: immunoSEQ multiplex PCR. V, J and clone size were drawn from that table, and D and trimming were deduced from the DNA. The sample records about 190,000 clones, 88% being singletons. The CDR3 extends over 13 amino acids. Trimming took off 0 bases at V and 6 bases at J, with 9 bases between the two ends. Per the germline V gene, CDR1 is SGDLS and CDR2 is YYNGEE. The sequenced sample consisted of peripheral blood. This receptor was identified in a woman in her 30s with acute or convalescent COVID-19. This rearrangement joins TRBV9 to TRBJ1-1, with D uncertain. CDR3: CASSVDPAAEAFF. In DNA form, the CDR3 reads TGTGCCAGCAGCGTAGACCCCGCGGCTGAAGCTTTCTTT. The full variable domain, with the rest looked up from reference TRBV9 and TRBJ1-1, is DSGVTQTPKHLITATGQRVTLRCSPRSGDLSVYWYQQSLDQGLQFLIQYYNGEERAKGNILERFSAQQFPDLHSELNLSSLELGDSALYFCASSVDPAAEAFFGQGTRLTVV.